A selection of T cell receptor beta chains follows, all from one sample in a study of shared clonotypes between healthy human individuals. TCRdb's table, derived via immunoSEQ multiplex PCR, lists solely in-frame clones and lacks some. The top ten clones hold 1.8% of a sample with 600,000 to 750,000 clones, less than 80% of them seen once. Sequenced material: memory CD4+ T cells sorted from blood. These receptors all stem from a woman in her 30s in good health. Both conserved end residues are part of each CDR3. D genes are given only for firm matches. Clone size is stated in some rows and not others, as once, few, many or a class when expanded.

v_gene: TRBV18; j_gene: TRBJ1-2; abundance: -; d_gene: -; CDR3aa: CASSPEGSRYGYTF; CDR3nt: TGTGCCAGCTCACCAGAAGGGTCCCGCTATGGCTACACCTTC
v_gene: TRBV28; j_gene: TRBJ2-1; abundance: -; d_gene: TRBD2; CDR3aa: CASNPGTSYEQFF; CDR3nt: TGTGCCAGCAACCCCGGGACTAGCTATGAGCAGTTCTTC
v_gene: TRBV5-1; j_gene: TRBJ2-1; abundance: -; d_gene: TRBD1; CDR3aa: CASSSDRGDYNEQFF; CDR3nt: TGCGCCAGCAGCTCTGACAGGGGGGACTACAATGAGCAGTTCTTC
v_gene: TRBV5-8; j_gene: TRBJ2-1; abundance: -; d_gene: TRBD2; CDR3aa: CAGLRNPGGVDYNEQFF; CDR3nt: TGTGCCGGACTAAGGAATCCCGGGGGGGTCGACTACAATGAGCAGTTCTTC
v_gene: TRBV6-5; j_gene: TRBJ2-2; abundance: -; d_gene: -; CDR3aa: CASRLTTETGELFF; CDR3nt: TGTGCCAGCAGACTCACGACTGAAACCGGGGAGCTGTTTTTT
v_gene: TRBV5-4; j_gene: TRBJ2-1; abundance: -; d_gene: TRBD2; CDR3aa: CASSGTSGRVANEQFF; CDR3nt: TGTGCCAGCAGCGGGACTAGCGGGAGGGTTGCCAATGAGCAGTTCTTC
v_gene: TRBV28; j_gene: TRBJ1-2; abundance: -; d_gene: -; CDR3aa: CASSLYGDNYGYTF; CDR3nt: TGTGCCAGCAGTTTATACGGGGATAACTATGGCTACACCTTC
v_gene: TRBV5-1; j_gene: TRBJ1-4; abundance: once; d_gene: TRBD1; CDR3aa: CASSFQGVNEKLFF; CDR3nt: TGCGCCAGCAGCTTTCAGGGGGTAAATGAAAAACTGTTTTTT
v_gene: TRBV28; j_gene: TRBJ2-2; abundance: -; d_gene: TRBD2; CDR3aa: CASSFSGSNPGELFF; CDR3nt: TGTGCCAGCAGTTTTAGCGGGAGTAATCCCGGGGAGCTGTTTTTT
v_gene: TRBV12-5; j_gene: TRBJ2-2; abundance: -; d_gene: -; CDR3aa: CASGLGNKEGRPPENTGELFF; CDR3nt: TGTGCTAGTGGTTTGGGTAATAAAGAGGGACGCCCCCCTGAGAACACCGGGGAGCTGTTTTTT
v_gene: TRBV25-1; j_gene: TRBJ1-2; abundance: -; d_gene: -; CDR3aa: CASSDFGGIEYGYTF; CDR3nt: TGTGCCAGCAGTGATTTTGGCGGGATAGAGTATGGCTACACCTTC
v_gene: TRBV19; j_gene: TRBJ2-3; abundance: -; d_gene: -; CDR3aa: CASKAGNTDTQYF; CDR3nt: TGTGCCAGTAAGGCGGGAAACACAGATACGCAGTATTTT
v_gene: TRBV18; j_gene: TRBJ1-1; abundance: -; d_gene: -; CDR3aa: CASSVEGLNTEAFF; CDR3nt: TGTGCCAGCTCAGTGGAGGGGCTCAACACTGAAGCTTTCTTT
v_gene: TRBV11-2; j_gene: TRBJ1-1; abundance: once; d_gene: -; CDR3aa: CASSLDWAGNTEAFF; CDR3nt: TGTGCCAGCAGCTTAGATTGGGCGGGGAACACTGAAGCTTTCTTT
v_gene: TRBV25-1; j_gene: TRBJ2-7; abundance: -; d_gene: -; CDR3aa: CASSNGGSYEQYF; CDR3nt: TGTGCCAGCAGTAACGGGGGATCCTACGAGCAGTACTTC
v_gene: TRBV27; j_gene: TRBJ2-7; abundance: many; d_gene: -; CDR3aa: CASFGRKYEQYF; CDR3nt: TGTGCCAGCTTCGGACGGAAGTACGAGCAGTACTTC
v_gene: TRBV19; j_gene: TRBJ2-7; abundance: once; d_gene: -; CDR3aa: CASSKDFWAGHYEQYF; CDR3nt: TGTGCCAGTAGCAAAGACTTTTGGGCAGGCCACTACGAGCAGTACTTC
v_gene: TRBV28; j_gene: TRBJ2-1; abundance: -; d_gene: TRBD2; CDR3aa: CASSWGLAGVYEQFF; CDR3nt: TGTGCCAGCAGTTGGGGACTAGCGGGAGTATATGAGCAGTTCTTC
v_gene: TRBV7-2; j_gene: TRBJ2-5; abundance: -; d_gene: -; CDR3aa: CASSFSGTPQETQYF; CDR3nt: TGTGCCAGCAGCTTCTCCGGGACTCCCCAAGAGACCCAGTACTTC
v_gene: TRBV10-3; j_gene: TRBJ2-7; abundance: -; d_gene: -; CDR3aa: CAIRGASSYEQYF; CDR3nt: TGTGCCATCAGGGGTGCCAGCTCCTACGAGCAGTACTTC
v_gene: TRBV10-1; j_gene: TRBJ2-7; abundance: -; d_gene: TRBD2; CDR3aa: CASSDRLAPGGARDEQYF; CDR3nt: TGCGCCAGCAGTGACAGGTTGGCGCCGGGGGGGGCCCGGGACGAGCAGTACTTC
v_gene: TRBV16; j_gene: TRBJ2-4; abundance: few; d_gene: -; CDR3aa: CASSPLRTLAKNIQYF; CDR3nt: TGTGCCAGCAGCCCCCTACGTACGTTAGCCAAAAACATTCAGTACTTC
v_gene: TRBV5-1; j_gene: TRBJ1-1; abundance: -; d_gene: -; CDR3aa: CASSAKPPNTEAFF; CDR3nt: TGCGCCAGCAGCGCGAAACCACCGAACACTGAAGCTTTCTTT
v_gene: TRBV6-6; j_gene: TRBJ2-5; abundance: -; d_gene: -; CDR3aa: CASSTRPSSDPQYF; CDR3nt: TGTGCCAGCAGTACGAGACCAAGCTCTGACCCCCAGTACTTC
v_gene: TRBV7-2; j_gene: TRBJ1-3; abundance: once; d_gene: -; CDR3aa: CASRPTRSGNTIYF; CDR3nt: TGTGCCAGCAGGCCAACCCGCTCTGGAAACACCATATATTTT
v_gene: TRBV30; j_gene: TRBJ1-3; abundance: -; d_gene: TRBD1; CDR3aa: CASNRGLGNTIYF; CDR3nt: TGTGCCTCAAACAGGGGGCTTGGAAACACCATATATTTT
v_gene: TRBV7-8; j_gene: TRBJ2-7; abundance: -; d_gene: -; CDR3aa: CASSPRRLGPYEQYF; CDR3nt: TGTGCCAGCAGCCCACGAAGGTTAGGCCCCTACGAGCAGTACTTC
v_gene: TRBV6-5; j_gene: TRBJ2-5; abundance: -; d_gene: -; CDR3aa: CASSRGALGETQYF; CDR3nt: TGTGCCAGCAGTCGGGGGGCGTTGGGGGAGACCCAGTACTTC
v_gene: TRBV7-2; j_gene: TRBJ2-1; abundance: -; d_gene: -; CDR3aa: CASSLGRTVTEQFF; CDR3nt: TGTGCCAGCAGCTTAGGGAGGACAGTAACCGAGCAGTTCTTC
v_gene: TRBV6-1; j_gene: TRBJ1-2; abundance: -; d_gene: TRBD1; CDR3aa: CASNIQGANNYGYTF; CDR3nt: TGTGCCAGCAATATACAGGGGGCCAATAACTATGGCTACACCTTC
v_gene: TRBV6-5; j_gene: TRBJ1-1; abundance: -; d_gene: -; CDR3aa: CASTAGTETEAFF; CDR3nt: TGTGCCAGCACCGCCGGGACGGAAACTGAAGCTTTCTTT
v_gene: TRBV21-1; j_gene: TRBJ2-1; abundance: -; d_gene: -; CDR3aa: CASRTQSVAESYNEQFF; CDR3nt: TGTGCCAGCAGAACCCAAAGTGTGGCGGAAAGTTACAATGAGCAGTTCTTC
v_gene: TRBV7-9; j_gene: TRBJ2-4; abundance: -; d_gene: -; CDR3aa: CASSATGNIQYF; CDR3nt: TGTGCCAGCAGCGCGACAGGAAACATTCAGTACTTC
v_gene: TRBV20-1; j_gene: TRBJ2-5; abundance: -; d_gene: -; CDR3aa: CSARVEETQYF; CDR3nt: TGCAGTGCTAGAGTGGAGGAGACCCAGTACTTC
v_gene: TRBV4-2; j_gene: TRBJ2-1; abundance: -; d_gene: -; CDR3aa: CASSPHPNPGVPYNEQFF; CDR3nt: TGTGCCAGCAGCCCCCACCCCAACCCGGGAGTTCCCTACAATGAGCAGTTCTTC
v_gene: TRBV25-1; j_gene: TRBJ2-7; abundance: -; d_gene: TRBD1; CDR3aa: CASSSDRGVVYEQYF; CDR3nt: TGTGCCAGCAGTTCCGACAGGGGGGTAGTCTACGAGCAGTACTTC
v_gene: TRBV10-3; j_gene: TRBJ2-5; abundance: -; d_gene: TRBD1; CDR3aa: CAISSAGQGGETQYF; CDR3nt: TGTGCCATCAGTTCCGCCGGACAGGGAGGCGAGACCCAGTACTTC
v_gene: TRBV7-6; j_gene: TRBJ1-3; abundance: -; d_gene: -; CDR3aa: CASSFSLLGNTIYF; CDR3nt: TGTGCCAGCAGTTTTTCGCTCCTCGGAAACACCATATATTTT
v_gene: TRBV7-9; j_gene: TRBJ2-5; abundance: -; d_gene: -; CDR3aa: CASNKGGWETQYF; CDR3nt: TGTGCCAGCAACAAAGGGGGGTGGGAGACCCAGTACTTC
v_gene: TRBV7-2; j_gene: TRBJ2-7; abundance: -; d_gene: -; CDR3aa: CASSLAKHSYEQYF; CDR3nt: TGTGCCAGCAGCTTAGCAAAGCACTCCTACGAGCAGTACTTC
v_gene: TRBV7-9; j_gene: TRBJ2-1; abundance: few; d_gene: TRBD1; CDR3aa: CASRTRGLVDNEQFF; CDR3nt: TGTGCCAGCAGAACCAGGGGGCTCGTAGACAATGAGCAGTTCTTC
v_gene: TRBV6-1; j_gene: TRBJ2-3; abundance: -; d_gene: -; CDR3aa: CASSVGRSTDTQYF; CDR3nt: TGTGCCAGCAGTGTGGGCAGAAGCACAGATACGCAGTATTTT
v_gene: TRBV6-6; j_gene: TRBJ2-1; abundance: few; d_gene: -; CDR3aa: CASRGDHPSSYNEQFF; CDR3nt: TGTGCCAGCAGGGGAGACCACCCAAGCTCCTACAATGAGCAGTTCTTC
v_gene: TRBV5-4; j_gene: TRBJ2-7; abundance: -; d_gene: TRBD2; CDR3aa: CASSPGASGTPYEQYF; CDR3nt: TGTGCCAGCAGCCCCGGGGCTAGCGGGACGCCCTACGAGCAGTACTTC
v_gene: TRBV14; j_gene: TRBJ2-1; abundance: few; d_gene: -; CDR3aa: CASSQAGEYNEQFF; CDR3nt: TGTGCCAGCAGCCAAGCGGGTGAATACAATGAGCAGTTCTTC
v_gene: TRBV28; j_gene: TRBJ2-1; abundance: -; d_gene: -; CDR3aa: CASSRIPGPVYNEQFF; CDR3nt: TGTGCCAGCAGTCGTATACCCGGGCCTGTCTACAATGAGCAGTTCTTC
v_gene: TRBV19; j_gene: TRBJ2-7; abundance: -; d_gene: TRBD2; CDR3aa: CASSIRVLAGEPANEQYF; CDR3nt: TGTGCCAGTAGTATCCGTGTCCTAGCGGGAGAACCAGCCAACGAGCAGTACTTC
v_gene: TRBV18; j_gene: TRBJ1-2; abundance: -; d_gene: TRBD1; CDR3aa: CASSPNRGNGYTF; CDR3nt: TGTGCCAGCTCACCAAACAGGGGGAACGGCTACACCTTC
v_gene: TRBV30; j_gene: TRBJ2-1; abundance: -; d_gene: -; CDR3aa: CAWSVPADYYNEQFF; CDR3nt: TGTGCCTGGAGTGTCCCAGCGGATTACTACAATGAGCAGTTCTTC
v_gene: TRBV7-9; j_gene: TRBJ2-2; abundance: -; d_gene: -; CDR3aa: CASSPWAGAVYTGELFF; CDR3nt: TGTGCCAGCAGTCCCTGGGCAGGGGCCGTCTACACCGGGGAGCTGTTTTTT
v_gene: TRBV21-1; j_gene: TRBJ1-4; abundance: once; d_gene: -; CDR3aa: CASSKTDRGEKLFF; CDR3nt: TGTGCCAGCAGCAAGACGGACAGAGGAGAAAAACTGTTTTTT
v_gene: TRBV4-1; j_gene: TRBJ2-3; abundance: -; d_gene: TRBD2; CDR3aa: CASSQVGTSGADTQYF; CDR3nt: TGCGCCAGCAGCCAAGTTGGGACTAGCGGCGCAGATACGCAGTATTTT
v_gene: TRBV28; j_gene: TRBJ2-1; abundance: -; d_gene: -; CDR3aa: CASSFLGYEQFF; CDR3nt: TGTGCCAGCAGTTTTTTGGGTTATGAGCAGTTCTTC
v_gene: TRBV7-9; j_gene: TRBJ1-2; abundance: -; d_gene: -; CDR3aa: CASSLVGHNVGYTF; CDR3nt: TGTGCCAGCAGCTTAGTGGGACACAATGTCGGCTACACCTTC
v_gene: TRBV28; j_gene: TRBJ2-7; abundance: -; d_gene: TRBD2; CDR3aa: CASSVTSGRGEQYF; CDR3nt: TGTGCCAGCAGTGTGACTAGCGGGAGGGGCGAGCAGTACTTC
v_gene: TRBV4-1; j_gene: TRBJ1-4; abundance: -; d_gene: TRBD1; CDR3aa: CASSQPGGVGKLFF; CDR3nt: TGCGCCAGCAGCCAACCAGGGGGAGTAGGAAAACTGTTTTTT
v_gene: TRBV18; j_gene: TRBJ2-1; abundance: -; d_gene: TRBD1; CDR3aa: CASSPGGQYNEQFF; CDR3nt: TGTGCCAGCTCACCAGGGGGACAGTACAATGAGCAGTTCTTC
v_gene: TRBV5-8; j_gene: TRBJ1-1; abundance: -; d_gene: -; CDR3aa: CASSYGPGRTNTEAFF; CDR3nt: TGTGCCAGCAGCTATGGCCCGGGACGGACGAACACTGAAGCTTTCTTT
v_gene: TRBV27; j_gene: TRBJ1-2; abundance: -; d_gene: TRBD1; CDR3aa: CASSVDRANYGYTF; CDR3nt: TGTGCCAGCAGTGTGGACAGGGCAAACTATGGCTACACCTTC
v_gene: TRBV18; j_gene: TRBJ1-2; abundance: -; d_gene: -; CDR3aa: CASSTGNHGYTF; CDR3nt: TGTGCCAGCTCAACAGGAAACCATGGCTACACCTTC